This entry concerns a single TCR beta chain. This entry comes from a study of blood T cell repertoires in COVID-19. In the study overall: COVID-19 samples, acute and convalescent, were from the United States, Italy and Spain. T cells, B-cell-depleted T cells, or PBMCs supplied cDNA or gDNA.

The authors' processing: For nucleated cells, counts were estimated from reference gene primer amplification. Clones were sequenced by immunoSEQ multiplex PCR, and TCRdb holds only the in-frame ones, with some missing. The V and J calls and clone size were taken over from that table, and D and trimming were inferred from the DNA. The sample lists 150,000 or so clones; about three quarters were seen once. Germline V gives CDR1 SGHRS, CDR2 YFSETQ. V shed 0 bases and J 0 bases; nucleotides not matched to a gene: 6. There are 17 residues in the CDR3. The clonotype was recovered from a woman aged 80 or older with active or convalescent COVID-19. The sequenced sample consisted of peripheral blood. This sequence joins TRBV5-1 and TRBJ1-3; 7 bases align to TRBD1. The CDR3 bases are TGCGCCAGCAGCTTGGCCCCGGGACAGAGCTCTGGAAACACCATATATTTT. This sequence encodes CASSLAPGQSSGNTIYF. Together with reference TRBV5-1 and TRBJ1-3, the CDR3 gives the full variable domain: KAGVTQTPRYLIKTRGQQVTLSCSPISGHRSVSWYQQTPGQGLQFLFEYFSETQRNKGNFPGRFSGRQFSNSRSEMNVSTLELGDSALYLCASSLAPGQSSGNTIYFGEGSWLTVV.